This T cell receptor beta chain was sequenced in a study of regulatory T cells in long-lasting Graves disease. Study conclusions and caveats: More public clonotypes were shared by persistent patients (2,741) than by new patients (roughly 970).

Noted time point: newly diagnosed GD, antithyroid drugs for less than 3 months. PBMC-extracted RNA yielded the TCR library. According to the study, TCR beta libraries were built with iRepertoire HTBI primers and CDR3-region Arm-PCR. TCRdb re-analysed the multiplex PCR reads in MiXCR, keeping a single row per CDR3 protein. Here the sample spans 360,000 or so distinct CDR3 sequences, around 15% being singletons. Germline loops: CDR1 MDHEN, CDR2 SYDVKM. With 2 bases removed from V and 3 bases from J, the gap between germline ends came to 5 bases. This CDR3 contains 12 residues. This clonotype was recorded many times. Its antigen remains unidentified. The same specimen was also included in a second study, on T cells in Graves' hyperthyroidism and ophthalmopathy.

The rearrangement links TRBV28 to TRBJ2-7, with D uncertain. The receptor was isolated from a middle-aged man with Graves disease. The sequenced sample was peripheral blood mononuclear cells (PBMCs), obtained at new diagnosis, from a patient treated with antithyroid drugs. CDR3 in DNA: TGTGCCAGCAGTTTAGGTTTCTACGAGCAGTACTTC. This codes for CASSLGFYEQYF.